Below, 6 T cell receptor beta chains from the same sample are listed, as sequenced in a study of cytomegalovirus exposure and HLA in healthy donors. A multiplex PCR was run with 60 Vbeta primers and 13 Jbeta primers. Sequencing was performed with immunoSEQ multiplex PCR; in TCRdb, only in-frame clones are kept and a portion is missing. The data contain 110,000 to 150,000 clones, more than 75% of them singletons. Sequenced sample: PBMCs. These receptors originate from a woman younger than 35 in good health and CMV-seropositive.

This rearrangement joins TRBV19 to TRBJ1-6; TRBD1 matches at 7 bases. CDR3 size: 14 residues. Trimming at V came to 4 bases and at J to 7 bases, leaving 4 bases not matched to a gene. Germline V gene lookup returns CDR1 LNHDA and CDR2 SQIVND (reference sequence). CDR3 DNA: TGTGCCAGTAGTAGCACAGGGGCCAATTCACCCCTCCACTTT. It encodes CASSSTGANSPLHF. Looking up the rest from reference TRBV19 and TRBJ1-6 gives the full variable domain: DGGITQSPKYLFRKEGQNVTLSCEQNLNHDAMYWYRQDPGQGLRLIYYSQIVNDFQKGDIAEGYSVSREKKESFPLTVTSAQKNPTAFYLCASSSTGANSPLHFGNGTRLTVT.

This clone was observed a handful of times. The DNA for the CDR3 is TGTGCCAGCATTTCCAGGGGGGACGAGCAGTACTTC. This translates into CASISRGDEQYF. The genes are TRBV25-1 and TRBJ2-7, with D perhaps matching TRBD1 (7 bases). Germline V lookup: CDR1 MGHDK, CDR2 SYGVNS. The CDR3 consists of 12 residues. Trimming left V 7 bases short and J 5 bases short, with 12 bases between.

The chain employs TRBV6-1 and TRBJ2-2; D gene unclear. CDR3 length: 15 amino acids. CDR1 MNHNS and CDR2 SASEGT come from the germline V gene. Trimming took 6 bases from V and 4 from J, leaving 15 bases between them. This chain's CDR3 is CASRVSLSSTGELFF. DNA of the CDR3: TGTGCCAGCAGGGTGTCGCTATCGTCCACCGGGGAGCTGTTTTTT.

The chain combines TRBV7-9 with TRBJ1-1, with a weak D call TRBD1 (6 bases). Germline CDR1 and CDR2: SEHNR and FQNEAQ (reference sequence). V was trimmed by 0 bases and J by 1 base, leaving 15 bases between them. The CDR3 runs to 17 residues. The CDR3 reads CASSLAHLGTQNTEAFF. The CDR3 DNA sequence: TGTGCCAGCAGCTTAGCGCATCTCGGGACACAGAACACTGAAGCTTTCTTT.

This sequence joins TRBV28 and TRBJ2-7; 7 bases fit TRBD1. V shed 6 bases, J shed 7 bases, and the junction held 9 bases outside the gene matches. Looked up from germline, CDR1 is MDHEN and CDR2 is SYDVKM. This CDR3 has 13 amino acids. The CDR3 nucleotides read TGTGCCAGCAGGGAACGACAGGGAAAAGAGCAGTACTTC. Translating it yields CASRERQGKEQYF.

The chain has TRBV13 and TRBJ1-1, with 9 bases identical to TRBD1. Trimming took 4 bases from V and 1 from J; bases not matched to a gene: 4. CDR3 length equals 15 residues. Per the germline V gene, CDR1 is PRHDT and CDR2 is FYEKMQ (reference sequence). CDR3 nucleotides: TGTGCCAGCAGCTGGGGGACAGGGTCGAACACTGAAGCTTTCTTT. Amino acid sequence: CASSWGTGSNTEAFF.